This T cell receptor (beta chain) derives from a study of shared clonotypes between healthy human individuals. The protocol was immunoSEQ multiplex PCR, while the TCRdb copy is restricted to in-frame clones and leaves out a portion. The sample records a few million clones, around 90% being singletons. Germline V gene lookup returns CDR1 SGHAT and CDR2 FQNNGV. This CDR3 spans 13 amino acids. Trimming stripped 1 base from V and 6 bases from J, with 9 bases between. Within Nashville, Tennessee resided all donors, each a Caucasian adult. This rearrangement joins TRBV11-2 to TRBJ1-2; D call uncertain. Sequences were obtained from naive CD4+ T cells from PBMCs. Sample subset: CD45RA+ positively selected. The origin of this receptor is a man in his late teens or twenties in good health. Some clones in this sample may be carry-over from other donors' samples. CDR3 nucleotide sequence: TGTGCCAGCAGCTTAGTGTCAGGAGATGGCTACACCTTC. It yields the protein CASSLVSGDGYTF. The complete variable domain, with remaining parts taken from reference TRBV11-2 and TRBJ1-2, reads EAGVAQSPRYKIIEKRQSVAFWCNPISGHATLYWYQQILGQGPKLLIQFQNNGVVDDSQLPKDRFSAERLKGVDSTLKIQPAKLEDSAVYLCASSLVSGDGYTFGSGTRLTVV.